These T cell receptor beta chains were read from a single sample in a study of blood T cell repertoires in COVID-19. Some clones are missing from TCRdb's copy, which holds only in-frame ones; the method was immunoSEQ multiplex PCR. The sample consists of roughly 260,000 clones, approximately 79% of them appearing once. Sequenced sample: peripheral blood. These receptors came from a woman aged 40 to 49 with active or convalescent COVID-19. The CDR3 runs from the conserved cysteine through the conserved F or W. D genes are given only for firm matches. The size field is filled for only some rows; it gives once, few, many or a size class.

V gene,D gene,J gene,clone size,CDR3 protein,CDR3 DNA
TRBV9,NA,TRBJ2-3,NA,CASSNNLWDTQYF,TGTGCCAGCAGCAACAATCTGTGGGATACGCAGTATTTT
TRBV30,NA,TRBJ1-6,NA,CAWLSGANSPLHF,TGTGCCTGGCTGTCAGGGGCTAATTCACCCCTCCACTTT
TRBV19,NA,TRBJ1-5,NA,CASSRGQLNQPQHF,TGTGCCAGTAGTAGAGGACAGCTCAATCAGCCCCAGCATTTT
TRBV2,TRBD1,TRBJ1-2,NA,CASGTGALDYGYTF,TGTGCCAGTGGGACAGGTGCTCTAGACTATGGCTACACCTTC
TRBV27,NA,TRBJ2-5,NA,CASSLLGGPQETQYF,TGTGCCAGCAGTTTACTAGGTGGTCCCCAAGAGACCCAGTACTTC
TRBV7-2,TRBD1,TRBJ2-7,NA,CASSLGQGWNEQYF,TGTGCCAGCAGCCTCGGACAGGGTTGGAACGAGCAGTACTTC
TRBV27,NA,TRBJ1-1,NA,CASSSRLREDGAFF,TGTGCCAGCAGTTCCCGACTCAGGGAGGACGGAGCTTTCTTT
TRBV5-1,TRBD2,TRBJ2-1,NA,CASSPGGGSSYNEQFF,TGCGCCAGCAGCCCCGGGGGGGGAAGCTCCTACAATGAGCAGTTCTTC
TRBV28,NA,TRBJ2-3,NA,CASSFGLFTDTQYF,TGTGCCAGCAGTTTTGGCCTTTTCACAGATACGCAGTATTTT
TRBV5-1,TRBD1,TRBJ1-6,NA,CASSEGTGDWNSPLHF,TGCGCCAGCAGCGAAGGGACAGGGGATTGGAATTCACCCCTCCACTTT
TRBV19,NA,TRBJ2-5,NA,CASRKGDPQETQYF,TGTGCCAGTAGGAAGGGAGATCCTCAAGAGACCCAGTACTTC
TRBV30,NA,TRBJ2-5,NA,CAWSVVGGWQETQYF,TGTGCCTGGAGTGTCGTAGGGGGTTGGCAAGAGACCCAGTACTTC
TRBV5-1,NA,TRBJ1-3,NA,CASSLGSRGSGNTIYF,TGCGCCAGCAGCTTAGGAAGCCGCGGCTCTGGAAACACCATATATTTT
TRBV2,NA,TRBJ2-1,NA,CASSGQITRYNEQFF,TGTGCCAGCAGTGGCCAGATCACCCGCTACAATGAGCAGTTCTTC
TRBV5-4,TRBD1,TRBJ1-2,NA,CASSSTGGLSYGYTF,TGTGCCAGCAGCTCGACAGGGGGATTATCCTATGGCTACACCTTC
TRBV11-2,NA,TRBJ2-1,NA,CASSSGGGAWDEQFF,TGTGCCAGCAGCTCTGGTGGGGGGGCTTGGGATGAGCAGTTCTTC
TRBV30,TRBD2,TRBJ2-3,NA,CAWSSASGGPGNTQYF,TGTGCCTGGAGTTCGGCTAGCGGGGGCCCTGGCAATACGCAGTATTTT
TRBV2,TRBD2,TRBJ2-3,NA,CAMGAGRRTSTDTQYF,TGTGCCATGGGAGCGGGGAGGAGGACTAGCACAGATACGCAGTATTTT
TRBV7-2,TRBD2,TRBJ2-2,NA,CASSVLAGGPGELFF,TGTGCCAGCAGCGTACTAGCGGGGGGGCCCGGGGAGCTGTTTTTT
TRBV4-1,NA,TRBJ1-1,NA,CASSQGRGYTEAFF,TGCGCCAGCAGCCAAGGACGGGGGTACACTGAAGCTTTCTTT
TRBV28,NA,TRBJ1-3,NA,CASSSTVIGMSSGNTIYF,TGTGCCAGCAGCTCAACAGTCATCGGCATGAGCTCTGGAAACACCATATATTTT
TRBV3-1/TRBV3-2,TRBD2,TRBJ2-3,NA,CASSLASGGATDTQYF,TGTGCCAGCAGCCTAGCTAGCGGGGGGGCCACAGATACGCAGTATTTT
TRBV7-8,TRBD2,TRBJ2-5,NA,CASSLGGTRRETQYF,TGTGCCAGCAGCTTAGGAGGGACTAGGAGAGAGACCCAGTACTTC
TRBV6-1,NA,TRBJ1-1,NA,CASRGGNTEAFF,TGTGCCTCTAGGGGCGGGAACACTGAAGCTTTCTTT
TRBV7-3,NA,TRBJ2-2,NA,CASSLGGHYTGELFF,TGTGCCAGCAGCTTAGGCGGACATTACACCGGGGAGCTGTTTTTT
TRBV11-2,NA,TRBJ1-5,NA,CASSLDHNQPQHF,TGTGCCAGCAGCTTAGATCACAATCAGCCCCAGCATTTT
TRBV27,NA,TRBJ1-2,NA,CASSLSSLTLGYTF,TGTGCCAGCAGTTTATCGTCGCTAACTCTAGGCTACACCTTC
TRBV2,TRBD1,TRBJ1-2,once,CASSGQGSGGYTF,TGTGCCAGCAGTGGACAGGGGAGCGGTGGCTACACCTTC
TRBV5-1,TRBD1,TRBJ1-6,NA,CASSMGQENSPLHF,TGCGCCAGCAGCATGGGACAGGAGAATTCACCCCTCCACTTT
TRBV5-1,NA,TRBJ2-1,NA,CASSAEPQGLDEQFF,TGCGCCAGCAGCGCCGAACCACAGGGCCTCGATGAGCAGTTCTTC
TRBV5-1,NA,TRBJ1-5,NA,CASSGDSNQPQHF,TGCGCCAGCAGCGGAGATAGCAATCAGCCCCAGCATTTT
TRBV3-1/TRBV3-2,TRBD1,TRBJ1-5,NA,CASSQGTGGNQPQHF,TGTGCCAGCAGCCAAGGGACAGGGGGAAATCAGCCCCAGCATTTT
TRBV7-2,NA,TRBJ2-6,NA,CASSLLGTSNSGANVLTF,TGTGCCAGCAGCTTACTTGGGACTTCCAACTCTGGGGCCAACGTCCTGACTTTC
TRBV14,NA,TRBJ2-1,once,CASSGGLSYNEQFF,TGTGCCAGCAGCGGGGGCCTTTCTTACAATGAGCAGTTCTTC
TRBV5-1,NA,TRBJ2-5,NA,CASSGWRGLRETQYF,TGCGCCAGCAGCGGGTGGAGGGGGCTACGGGAGACCCAGTACTTC
TRBV7-9,NA,TRBJ1-4,NA,CASCLEGTSREKLFF,TGTGCCAGCTGCCTGGAGGGGACCTCGAGGGAAAAACTGTTTTTT
TRBV7-3,TRBD2,TRBJ2-1,NA,CASSPSSGGVHEQFF,TGTGCCAGCAGCCCCTCAAGCGGGGGGGTTCATGAGCAGTTCTTC
TRBV5-4,NA,TRBJ2-3,NA,CASSLRIGGTTDTQYF,TGTGCCAGCAGCTTGAGGATTGGCGGGACCACAGATACGCAGTATTTT
TRBV11-3,NA,TRBJ2-1,few,CASSLDTGNEQFF,TGTGCCAGCAGCTTAGACACGGGGAATGAGCAGTTCTTC
TRBV7-2,NA,TRBJ1-5,NA,CASSFGQLNQPQHF,TGTGCCAGCAGCTTTGGACAGCTCAATCAGCCCCAGCATTTT
TRBV6-4,NA,TRBJ1-1,NA,CASSDRTNTEAFF,TGTGCCAGCAGTGATAGGACTAACACTGAAGCTTTCTTT
TRBV7-5,NA,TRBJ1-4,NA,CVRNTGGYHEKLFF,TGTGTCAGAAACACAGGGGGTTACCACGAAAAACTGTTTTTT
TRBV29-1,NA,TRBJ1-2,NA,CSVPSRQVTYGYTF,TGCAGCGTTCCTTCGAGACAGGTCACCTATGGCTACACCTTC
TRBV19,TRBD2,TRBJ2-3,NA,CASSTSGGSADTQYF,TGTGCCAGTAGTACTAGCGGGGGGAGCGCAGATACGCAGTATTTT
TRBV5-4,NA,TRBJ2-3,NA,CASSFARGTDTQYF,TGTGCCAGCAGCTTCGCCCGGGGGACAGATACGCAGTATTTT